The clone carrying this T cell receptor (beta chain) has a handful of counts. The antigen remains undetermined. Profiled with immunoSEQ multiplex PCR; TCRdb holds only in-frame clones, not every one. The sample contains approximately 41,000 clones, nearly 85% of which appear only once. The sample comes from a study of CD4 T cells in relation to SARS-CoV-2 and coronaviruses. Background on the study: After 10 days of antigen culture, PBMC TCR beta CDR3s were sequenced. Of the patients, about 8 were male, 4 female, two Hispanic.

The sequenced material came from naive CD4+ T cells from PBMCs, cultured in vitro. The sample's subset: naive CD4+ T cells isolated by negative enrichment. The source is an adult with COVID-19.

The CDR3 DNA is TGCGCCAGCAGCTTGGAGTCGGGGCGCACAGATACGCAGTATTTT. Translation gives CASSLESGRTDTQYF. The chain carries TRBV5-1 and TRBJ2-3; D might be TRBD1 or TRBD2, each matching 5 bases. The CDR3 length is 15 residues. V lost 0 bases and J 1 base, leaving 9 bases between the germline ends. The germline CDR1 and CDR2 sequences are SGHRS and YFSETQ.